This T cell receptor (beta chain) was identified during a study of blood T cell repertoires in COVID-19. Study summary: Acute and convalescent COVID-19 specimens originated in the United States, Italy and Spain. PBMCs, B-cell-depleted T cells, or T cells provided the cDNA or gDNA that made up the material.

Original handling: Reference gene primer amplification in the assay estimated nucleated cell counts. Some clones are missing from TCRdb's copy, which holds only in-frame ones; the method was immunoSEQ multiplex PCR. The DNA gave D and trimming, while V, J and clone size come from that table. This sample has around 190,000 clones, with around 80% found just once. There are 14 residues in the CDR3. Between the trimmed V and J ends, which lost 6 bases and 5 bases, there was a span of 16 bases. Looked up from germline, CDR1 is MNHEY and CDR2 is SVGAGI. Seattle patients were enrolled during active infection and followed longitudinally.

Sequences were obtained from peripheral blood. The chain has TRBV6-5 and TRBJ1-2; D remains ambiguous. This sequence was found in a woman aged 60-70 years with COVID-19, enrolled during active disease. The CDR3 region is CASSVPGGGYGYTF. The CDR3 DNA reads as TGTGCCAGCAGCGTCCCGGGTGGAGGGTATGGCTACACCTTC.